This record looks at one TCR beta chain sequence and its context. It has no known antigen specificity. Base qualities are missing; no much larger clone stands one base away. CDR1 DFQATT and CDR2 SNEGSKA were looked up in the germline V gene (reference sequence). Including cysteine and phenylalanine, the CDR3 has 15 amino acids. The kept DNA is CDR3 alone, 45 bases in frame from the first base. Here V drops 5 bases and J drops 4 bases, and the junction holds 7 bases not matched to any gene. This entry belongs to a study of CD8 T cells in Susac syndrome (dated by TCRdb to about 2019). In the study overall: Among the sequenced Susac syndrome patients, more than five had clinically active disease and about 8 were in clinical remission. At the time of blood withdrawal, Susac syndrome patients were either therapy-naive, taking corticosteroids (with some also receiving IVIg), or on IVIg alone. Whether CD8+ T cell activation and differentiation in Susac syndrome was antigen driven was tested using repertoire sequencing. The paper as a whole reports these results and caveats: In patients with Susac syndrome, the CD4+ T cell repertoire showed no detectable clonal expansion. The TCR sequencing and HLA analysis was acknowledged to have included a relatively small number of individuals.

RNA was extracted using the RNeasy kit, and about 0.45 to 1 microgram was reverse transcribed with random hexamers. TCR beta CDR3 regions were amplified with the immunoSEQ multiplex PCR assay covering 54 Vbeta and 13 Jbeta segments. Bias from PCR amplification was corrected by using a synthetic template baseline for primer optimization and for computational correction. In the source study's methods: Reads were assigned to V, D and J genes according to IMGT and analyzed in immunoSEQ Analyzer, with only productive sequences retained. Clonality was calculated as one minus the Shannon entropy normalized by log2 of the number of productive unique sequences. For each patient and control, public and private clones were evaluated among the 100 most prevalent clones. Clones were defined as Susac-specific if absent from the healthy and MS cohorts, from around 1,000 published viral clones and from other ImmuneACCESS disease sequences. Using fastp trimming at Q25 and MiXCR clonotype assembly, TCRdb reanalyzed the public sequencing data and kept in-frame beta chains. When rows share a CDR3 protein, they turn into one entry using the most common DNA and genes. TCRdb, not the authors, supplied the V and J calls. For this sample there are 100,000 to 150,000 distinct CDR3 sequences; roughly 95% appear just once. The ten most abundant clones make up less than 0.15% of the sample.

Peripheral blood CD8+ and CD4+ T cells from healthy donors, Susac syndrome patients and multiple sclerosis patients were profiled using high-throughput TCR beta sequencing. The Susac syndrome patients fulfilled recently defined diagnostic criteria for definite or probable disease. Bulk CD8+ and CD4+ T cells were purified magnetically by negative isolation, whereas CD8+ TEMRA cells were enriched by FACS. Blood was drawn into EDTA tubes, processed within 24 hours, and PBMCs were isolated by density gradient centrifugation. PBMCs intended for TCR sequencing were cryopreserved in liquid nitrogen and were subsequently thawed in a 37 degrees C water bath. Purity of sorted or isolated CD4+, CD8+ and CD8+ TEMRA cells was at least 90%.

Sequencing was performed on CD4+ T cells from PBMCs. This chain is built from TRBV20-1 and TRBJ2-1, with 11 bases matching TRBD2. The receptor comes from a human donor with Susac syndrome. The bases read TGCAGTGCTGTATCCGGGACTAGCGGTTACAATGAGCAGTTCTTC. Its product reads: CSAVSGTSGYNEQFF.